A selection of T cell receptor beta chains follows, all from one sample in a study of T cell responses to AZD1222 COVID-19 vaccine. The repertoire was sequenced with immunoSEQ multiplex PCR; TCRdb's copy has only in-frame clones and lacks some. The sample lists tens of thousands of clones; more than 70% were seen once. Specimen: peripheral blood, collected on day 0 of AZD1222 vaccination. Every receptor here comes from an adult in good health. Both conserved end residues are part of each CDR3. D genes are given only for firm matches. Clone size is stated in some rows and not others, as once, few, many or a class when expanded.

TRBV2	NA	once	TRBJ1-2	TGTGCCAGCAGTGAAATAGAGAGAAGCTATGGCTACACCTTC	CASSEIERSYGYTF
TRBV12-5	TRBD2	NA	TRBJ2-1	TGTGCTAGTGGTTTGGGCCTAGCGGGAAATGAGCAGTTCTTC	CASGLGLAGNEQFF
TRBV6-4	TRBD1	NA	TRBJ1-6	TGTGCCAGCAGTGAGGCAGGGGGCAATTCACCCCTCCACTTT	CASSEAGGNSPLHF
TRBV28	NA	NA	TRBJ2-5	TGTGCCAGCAGTTTATGGATGAGTCCCGGGGAGACCCAGTACTTC	CASSLWMSPGETQYF
TRBV28	TRBD2	NA	TRBJ2-5	TGTGCCAGCTGCGTTGTGCGGGAGGGGACCCAGTACTTC	CASCVVREGTQYF
TRBV19	NA	NA	TRBJ1-5	TGTGCCAGTAGTTCCAGCTCGACAGCCAGCAATCAGCCCCAGCATTTT	CASSSSSTASNQPQHF
TRBV7-9	NA	NA	TRBJ1-2	TGTGCCAGCAGCTTAATGGGGAACTATGGCTACACCTTC	CASSLMGNYGYTF
TRBV5-4	NA	NA	TRBJ1-3	TGTGCCAGCAGCTTGGAGCCCGATCCAGGAAACACCATATATTTT	CASSLEPDPGNTIYF
TRBV10-3	NA	NA	TRBJ2-1	TGTGCCATCATGGGGACGGGAGCCGAGAATGAGCAGTTCTTC	CAIMGTGAENEQFF
TRBV5-1	TRBD1	NA	TRBJ1-4	TGCGCCAGCAGCCTGTCCGGGGGACAGCTTAATGAAAAACTGTTTTTT	CASSLSGGQLNEKLFF
TRBV6-6	TRBD1	NA	TRBJ2-5	TGTGCCAGCAGTTACATCTCAGGGGGAGAGACCCAGTACTTC	CASSYISGGETQYF
TRBV6-4	NA	NA	TRBJ1-1	TGTGCCAGCAGCCTATTCGGGGGGCTGACTGAAGCTTTCTTT	CASSLFGGLTEAFF
TRBV18	NA	NA	TRBJ2-2	TGTGCCAGCTCACCAGACAAGATTGGGAACACCGGGGAGCTGTTTTTT	CASSPDKIGNTGELFF
TRBV10-3	TRBD1	once	TRBJ2-7	TGTGCCATCAGCCCGACAGGGGCCGGGAACGAGCAGTACTTC	CAISPTGAGNEQYF
TRBV7-2	TRBD2	NA	TRBJ2-1	TGTGCCAGCAGCTTAGTTGGTACAGCGGGATACAATGAGCAGTTCTTC	CASSLVGTAGYNEQFF
TRBV19	NA	NA	TRBJ1-1	TGTGCCAGTAATACTAGGGGGGGCACTGAAGCTTTCTTT	CASNTRGGTEAFF
TRBV12-3/TRBV12-4	NA	NA	TRBJ2-3	TGTGCCAGCAGTTCGGTGGCAAATACGCAGTATTTT	CASSSVANTQYF
TRBV7-2	NA	NA	TRBJ1-5	TGTGCCAGCAGTTCGGGCCGGAATCAGCCCCAGCATTTT	CASSSGRNQPQHF
TRBV12-3/TRBV12-4	NA	NA	TRBJ2-7	TGTGCCAGCAGTTTCGACATCTCCTACGAGCAGTACTTC	CASSFDISYEQYF
TRBV24-1	TRBD2	NA	TRBJ2-3	TGTGCCACGTCCGGGGGGGGCACAGATACGCAGTATTTT	CATSGGGTDTQYF
TRBV5-1	TRBD2	NA	TRBJ2-2	TGCGCCAGCAGCCCGGGACTAGCGGTTCCCGGGGAGCTGTTTTTT	CASSPGLAVPGELFF
TRBV7-2	TRBD1	few	TRBJ2-7	TGTGCCAGCAGCCTTACCGGGACAGGGATTTCCTACGAGCAGTACTTC	CASSLTGTGISYEQYF
TRBV4-3	NA	NA	TRBJ2-1	TGCGCCAGCAGCCAAGAGGAGGGCCGCCAGCAGTTCTTC	CASSQEEGRQQFF
TRBV5-1	TRBD1	NA	TRBJ1-2	TGCGCCAGCAGGTCCACCGCCGGACAGGGGTATGGCTACACCTTC	CASRSTAGQGYGYTF
TRBV28	NA	NA	TRBJ1-5	TGTGCCAGCAGCCCCCCGACTCAGCCCCAGCATTTT	CASSPPTQPQHF
TRBV4-3	NA	NA	TRBJ1-3	TGCGCCAGCAGCCAAGATGGGGGCTCTGGAAACACCATATATTTT	CASSQDGGSGNTIYF
TRBV4-1	TRBD1	NA	TRBJ1-1	TGCGCCAGCAGCGAACTCCAGGGGGTGAACACTGAAGCTTTCTTT	CASSELQGVNTEAFF
TRBV5-1	NA	NA	TRBJ1-5	TGCGCCAGCAGCTTGGTCGGAGGGGCTCAGCCCCAGCATTTT	CASSLVGGAQPQHF
TRBV20-1	NA	once	TRBJ2-7	TGCAGTGCTAGTGAAACGGGGGGCGCCTCCTACGAGCAGTACTTC	CSASETGGASYEQYF
TRBV28	NA	few	TRBJ2-2	TGTGCCAGCAGGGGCCCACCCTATAACACCGGGGAGCTGTTTTTT	CASRGPPYNTGELFF
TRBV2	TRBD1	NA	TRBJ1-5	TGTGCCAGCAGGAGGGGACAGGGGGCACTTCAGCCCCAGCATTTT	CASRRGQGALQPQHF
TRBV28	NA	NA	TRBJ2-1	TGTGCCAGCATTGCCGGAATCCTCTCCTACAATGAGCAGTTCTTC	CASIAGILSYNEQFF
TRBV6-4	NA	once	TRBJ1-6	TGTGCCAGCAGCCCGGGACCCCTGAGCTCCTATAATTCACCCCTCCACTTT	CASSPGPLSSYNSPLHF
TRBV19	NA	NA	TRBJ2-6	TGTGCCAGTAGTACCAACCCGGACCTGTGGCCGACTGGGGCCAACGTCCTGACTTTC	CASSTNPDLWPTGANVLTF
TRBV18	NA	NA	TRBJ1-2	TGTGCCAGCTCACCACTGGGAATGAGGCCCAATGGCTACACCTTC	CASSPLGMRPNGYTF
TRBV5-1	TRBD2	NA	TRBJ2-7	TGCGCCAGCAGCTTTCCTAGCGGGGGGGCCAAAAACGAGCAGTACTTC	CASSFPSGGAKNEQYF
TRBV28	NA	NA	TRBJ1-6	TGTGCCAGCAGTTTATACCAGGGTGGGAATTCACCCCTCCACTTT	CASSLYQGGNSPLHF
TRBV3-1/TRBV3-2	NA	NA	TRBJ1-4	TGTGCCAGCAGCCATATTACCGGGACACTTAATGAAAAACTGTTTTTT	CASSHITGTLNEKLFF
TRBV19	NA	NA	TRBJ1-4	TGTGCCAGTAGACGGGCAGGGTCAACTAATGAAAAACTGTTTTTT	CASRRAGSTNEKLFF
TRBV10-1	NA	NA	TRBJ2-2	TGCGCCAGCAGTGAGGAAGAGTACCCCTGCCCCACCGGGGAGCTGTTTTTT	CASSEEEYPCPTGELFF
TRBV28	NA	NA	TRBJ2-3	TGTGCCAGCAGCAGTCCGGCAGGACCCGGGGGAGATACGCAGTATTTT	CASSSPAGPGGDTQYF
TRBV11-2	NA	NA	TRBJ1-6	TGTGCCAGCAGCTTTGGTAATTCACCCCTCCACTTT	CASSFGNSPLHF
TRBV4-2	NA	NA	TRBJ2-1	TGTGCCAGCAGCCAAGATGGTGACTCCCCCTACAATGAGCAGTTCTTC	CASSQDGDSPYNEQFF
TRBV7-9	NA	NA	TRBJ2-7	TGTGCCAGCAGCTTAGCCAGCCCCTACGAGCAGTACTTC	CASSLASPYEQYF
TRBV5-1	NA	NA	TRBJ2-6	TGCGCCAGCAGCTTGATGGCTGGGGCCAACGTCCTGACTTTC	CASSLMAGANVLTF
TRBV24-1	TRBD1	NA	TRBJ1-5	TGTGCCACCAGTGATCGAGGACAGGCGGGAGATCAGCCCCAGCATTTT	CATSDRGQAGDQPQHF
TRBV6-5	NA	NA	TRBJ1-6	TGTGCCAGCGTGGGGGGGGCATACCATAATTCACCCCTCCACTTT	CASVGGAYHNSPLHF
TRBV7-9	NA	NA	TRBJ2-5	TGTGCCAGCAGCCCGCACCGGGAGACCCAGTACTTC	CASSPHRETQYF
TRBV9	NA	few	TRBJ1-1	TGTGCCAGCAGCCCTTCGGGACTTACCGAAGCTTTCTTT	CASSPSGLTEAFF
TRBV27	NA	NA	TRBJ1-5	TGTGCCAGCAGAAAGACACTCAGCAATCAGCCCCAGCATTTT	CASRKTLSNQPQHF
TRBV15	NA	NA	TRBJ1-4	TGTGCCACCAGCAGAGGACAGCAAGTAGAAAAACTGTTTTTT	CATSRGQQVEKLFF
TRBV4-3	NA	NA	TRBJ2-6	TGCGCCAGCAGCCAAGAATTCCTCAGCTCTGGGGCCAACGTCCTGACTTTC	CASSQEFLSSGANVLTF
TRBV20-1	TRBD1	NA	TRBJ1-2	TGCAGTGCTAGTGCAGGGGGCTTTAGCTACACCTTC	CSASAGGFSYTF
TRBV11-2	NA	NA	TRBJ2-7	TGTGCCAGCAGCTTAGATGCGGGAACCTCGGAGCAGTACTTC	CASSLDAGTSEQYF
TRBV24-1	TRBD2	NA	TRBJ2-2	TGTGCCACCAGGGGGACTAGCCTTAATCCCGGGGAGCTGTTTTTT	CATRGTSLNPGELFF
TRBV11-3	NA	NA	TRBJ2-2	TGTGCCAGCAGCTCAGGGAGGACCGGGGAGCTGTTTTTT	CASSSGRTGELFF
TRBV6-5	NA	NA	TRBJ1-2	TGTGCCAGCACCCACAGTGGGGGGAGCTCCGGCTACACCTTC	CASTHSGGSSGYTF